This TCR beta chain was identified in a study of Graves' ophthalmopathy and Graves' hyperthyroidism. Overall study context: Prior to any treatment, peripheral blood was collected at the time of initial diagnosis. Study-level findings and limits: Blood was where most expanded thyroid clonotypes above 0.001 frequency also turned up.

Details on this clonotype: Its antigen is not known.

RNA transcripts were the template, and TCR beta CDR3 regions were amplified from them. HTBI primers served in a first-round RT-PCR, which a second-round multiplex PCR followed. TCRdb called the multiplex PCR reads again in MiXCR, with one record for every CDR3 protein. The sample comprises a few hundred thousand distinct CDR3 sequences, 15% to 20% of which are singletons, and 10% to 15% rests with the top ten. PBMCs had their origin in fresh peripheral blood (around 10 ml). V shed 6 bases, J shed 7 bases, and the junction held 11 bases outside the gene matches. The CDR3 extends over 14 amino acids. Looked up from germline, CDR1 is SNHLY and CDR2 is FYNNEI.

The chain combines TRBV2 with TRBJ2-7; 8 nucleotides agree with TRBD1. The sequenced sample consisted of peripheral blood. This TCR was recovered from an adult man with Graves' ophthalmopathy. The CDR3 loop is CASSRDRSTLEQYF. The CDR3 DNA reads TGTGCCAGCAGCCGGGACAGGTCGACCTTGGAGCAGTACTTC.